This TCR beta chain was found in a study of blood T cell repertoires in COVID-19 (dated by TCRdb to 2020 to 2022). Study-level background: Collaborator samples came from the United States, Italy and Spain and covered acute and convalescent phases of COVID-19. The prospective study material was composed of cDNA or gDNA derived from T cells, B-cell-depleted T cells, or PBMCs. Deeply sampled blood TCRbeta repertoires from subjects exposed to, actively infected with, or recovered from COVID-19 were included in the dataset. The repertoires were released in a freely available public database intended as a resource for research on the immune response to SARS-CoV-2. Samples came from the ongoing ImmuneRACE study (first 160 participants) plus 1,254 subjects from 6 global collaborators. Nearly every sample came with metadata listing a de-identified subject ID, COVID-19 status, age in years and sex. Where available, HLA class I and class II types were obtained from metadata supplied by the sample provider rather than from assay-based typing.

Overall results and qualifications from the work: Clinical and demographic metadata were provided uncurated, with the amount varying by source and participant.

Counted from cysteine to phenylalanine, this CDR3 has 13 amino acids. Only the CDR3 part of the read is kept: 39 bases, read in frame from the first base. V gives up 3 bases and J gives up 1 base, and the segment between their germline ends measures 5 bases. The immunoSEQ Assay, a bias-controlled multiplex PCR, was used to amplify TCRbeta CDR3 regions from genomic DNA. The study's processing was this. Nucleated cell counts per sample were estimated from amplification of reference gene primers within the assay. To quantify the absolute abundance of each unique TCRbeta CDR3 rearrangement, sequence reads were collapsed and filtered. For each sample, productive Simpson clonality was calculated by taking the square root of Simpson's diversity index across productive rearrangements. TCRdb stores this immuneACCESS table with in-frame sequences only. Part of the clones is absent; in the studies checked, under half of the shortfall reflects unresolved V genes, and no reason is known for the rest. The V and J calls and clone size are taken from that table; D and trimming were inferred from the DNA. Here the sample has approximately 110,000 clones; 70% to 90% occur a single time. The top ten constitute 2% to 2.5% of the sample.

Each collaborating institution followed its own protocols to collect whole blood in K2EDTA tubes. For TCRbeta analysis, collaborators shipped samples in one of three forms: frozen whole blood, isolated PBMCs, or DNA extracted from either of those sample types. Note on this clone: There is no known antigen for this receptor. No much larger clone exists at a distance of one base, and base qualities are not known.

The rearrangement joined TRBV12-3 or TRBV12-4 to TRBJ2-3; no D gene can be assigned with confidence. This receptor was identified in a human donor in a cohort sampled during active COVID-19. Sequenced input: peripheral blood. The nucleotide sequence reads TGTGCCAGCAGTTTCCGGGGCACAGATACGCAGTATTTT. This yields the protein CASSFRGTDTQYF.